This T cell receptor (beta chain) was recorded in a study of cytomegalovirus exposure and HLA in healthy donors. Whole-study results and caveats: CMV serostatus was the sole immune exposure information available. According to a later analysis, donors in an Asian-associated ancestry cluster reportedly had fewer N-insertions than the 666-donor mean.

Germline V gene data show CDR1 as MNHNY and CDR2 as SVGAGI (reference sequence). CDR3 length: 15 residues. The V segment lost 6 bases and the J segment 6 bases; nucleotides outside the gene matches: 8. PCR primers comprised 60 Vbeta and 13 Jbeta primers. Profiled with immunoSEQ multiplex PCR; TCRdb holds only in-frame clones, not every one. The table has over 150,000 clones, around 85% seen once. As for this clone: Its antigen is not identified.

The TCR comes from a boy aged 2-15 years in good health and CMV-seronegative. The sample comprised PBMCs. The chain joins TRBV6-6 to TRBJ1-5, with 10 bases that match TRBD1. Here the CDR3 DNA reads TGTGCCAGCAGCCTTGACAGGGGGCGAGGTCAGCCCCAGCATTTT. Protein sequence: CASSLDRGRGQPQHF.